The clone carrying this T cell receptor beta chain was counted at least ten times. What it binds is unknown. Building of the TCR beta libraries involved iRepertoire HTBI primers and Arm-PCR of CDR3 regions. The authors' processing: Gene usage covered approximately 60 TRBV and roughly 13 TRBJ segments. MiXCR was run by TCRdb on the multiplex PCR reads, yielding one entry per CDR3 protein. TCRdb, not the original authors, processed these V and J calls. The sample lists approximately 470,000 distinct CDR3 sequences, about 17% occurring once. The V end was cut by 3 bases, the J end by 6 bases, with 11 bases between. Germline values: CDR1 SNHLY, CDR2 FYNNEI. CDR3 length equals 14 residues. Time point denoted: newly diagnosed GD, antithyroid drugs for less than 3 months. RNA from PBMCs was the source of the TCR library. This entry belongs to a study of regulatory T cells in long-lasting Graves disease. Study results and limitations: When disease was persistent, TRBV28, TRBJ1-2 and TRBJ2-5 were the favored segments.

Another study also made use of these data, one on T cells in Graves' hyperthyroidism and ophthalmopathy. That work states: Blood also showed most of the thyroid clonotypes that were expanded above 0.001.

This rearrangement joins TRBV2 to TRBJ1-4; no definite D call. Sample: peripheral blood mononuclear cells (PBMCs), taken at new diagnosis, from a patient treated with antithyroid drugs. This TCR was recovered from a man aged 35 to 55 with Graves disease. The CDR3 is CASSDGFRHEKLFF. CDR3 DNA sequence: TGTGCCAGCAGTGACGGTTTCCGGCATGAAAAACTGTTTTTT.